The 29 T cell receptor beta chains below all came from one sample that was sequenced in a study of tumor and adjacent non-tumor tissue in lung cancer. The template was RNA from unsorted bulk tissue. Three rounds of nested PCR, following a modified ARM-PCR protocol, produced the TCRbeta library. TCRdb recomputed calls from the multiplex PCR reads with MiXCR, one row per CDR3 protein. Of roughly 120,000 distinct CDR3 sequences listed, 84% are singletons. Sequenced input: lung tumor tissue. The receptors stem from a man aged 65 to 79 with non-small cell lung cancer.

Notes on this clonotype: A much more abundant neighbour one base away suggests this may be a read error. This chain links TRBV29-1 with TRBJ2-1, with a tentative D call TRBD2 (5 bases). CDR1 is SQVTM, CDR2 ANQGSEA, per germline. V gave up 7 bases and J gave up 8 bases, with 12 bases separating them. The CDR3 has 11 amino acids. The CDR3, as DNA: TGCAGCGGGTGGACTGACGATGAGCAGTTCTTC. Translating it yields CSGWTDDEQFF.

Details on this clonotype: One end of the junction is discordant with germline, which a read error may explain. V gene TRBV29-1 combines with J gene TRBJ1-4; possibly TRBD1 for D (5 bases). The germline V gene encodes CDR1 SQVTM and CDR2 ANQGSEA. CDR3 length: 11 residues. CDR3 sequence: CNGTEDEKLFF. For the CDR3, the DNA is TGTAACGGGACGGAAGATGAAAAACTGTTTTTT.

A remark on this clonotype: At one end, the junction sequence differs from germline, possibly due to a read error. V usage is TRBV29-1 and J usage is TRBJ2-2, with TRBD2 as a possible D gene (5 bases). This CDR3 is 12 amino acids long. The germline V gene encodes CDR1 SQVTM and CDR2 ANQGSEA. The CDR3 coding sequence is TGCAGCGATCTGGGGAACACCGGGGAGCCGTTTTTT. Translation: CSDLGNTGEPFF.

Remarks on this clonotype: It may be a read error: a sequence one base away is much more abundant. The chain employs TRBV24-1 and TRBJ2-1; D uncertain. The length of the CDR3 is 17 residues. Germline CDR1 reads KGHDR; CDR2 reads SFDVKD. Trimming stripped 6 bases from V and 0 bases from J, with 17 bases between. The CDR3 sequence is CATSPPLGTSSYNEQFF. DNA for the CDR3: TGTGCCACCAGTCCCCCTCTGGGTACCAGCTCCTACAATGAGCAGTTCTTC.

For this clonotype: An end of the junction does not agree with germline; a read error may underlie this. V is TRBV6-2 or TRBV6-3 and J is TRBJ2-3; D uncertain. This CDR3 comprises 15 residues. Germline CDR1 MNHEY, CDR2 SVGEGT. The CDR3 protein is CPSSYQAPQTDTQYF. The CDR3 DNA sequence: TGTCCCAGCAGTTACCAAGCCCCGCAGACAGATACGCAGTATTTT.

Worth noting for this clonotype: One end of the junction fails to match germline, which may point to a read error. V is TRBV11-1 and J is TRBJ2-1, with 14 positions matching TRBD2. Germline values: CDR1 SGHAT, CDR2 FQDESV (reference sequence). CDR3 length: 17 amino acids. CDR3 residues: CANSLTGLAGGLNEQFF. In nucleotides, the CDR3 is TGTGCCAACAGCTTAACCGGACTAGCGGGGGGTCTCAATGAACAGTTCTTC.

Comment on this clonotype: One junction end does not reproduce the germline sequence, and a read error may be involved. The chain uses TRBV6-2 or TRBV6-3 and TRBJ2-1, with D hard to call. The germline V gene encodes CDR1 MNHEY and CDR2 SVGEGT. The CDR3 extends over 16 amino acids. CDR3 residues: CACSTHGSRSYNEQFF. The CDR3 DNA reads TGTGCCTGCAGCACGCACGGTAGCCGCTCCTACAATGAGCAGTTCTTC.

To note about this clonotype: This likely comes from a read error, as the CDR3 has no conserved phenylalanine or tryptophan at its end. CDR3 in amino acids: CASSLQGVNTGELFC. CDR3 DNA: TGTGCCAGCAGCCTCCAGGGAGTGAACACAGGGGAGCTGTTTTGT. The V gene is TRBV6-5, the J gene TRBJ2-2; tentatively, D is TRBD1 or TRBD2 (5 bases each). The germline V gene encodes CDR1 MNHEY and CDR2 SVGAGI. CDR3 length equals 15 residues.

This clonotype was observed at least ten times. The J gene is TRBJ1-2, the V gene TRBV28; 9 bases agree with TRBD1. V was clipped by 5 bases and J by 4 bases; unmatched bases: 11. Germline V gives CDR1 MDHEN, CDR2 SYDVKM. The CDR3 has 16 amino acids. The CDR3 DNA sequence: TGTGCCAGCAGTCCAGGGGGGACAGGGTGGGCCTATGGCTACACCTTC. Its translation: CASSPGGTGWAYGYTF.

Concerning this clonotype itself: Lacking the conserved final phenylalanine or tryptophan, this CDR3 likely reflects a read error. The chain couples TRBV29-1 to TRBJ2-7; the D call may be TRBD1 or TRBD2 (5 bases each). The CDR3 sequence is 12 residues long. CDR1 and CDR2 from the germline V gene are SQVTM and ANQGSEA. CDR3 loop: CSAWGMNPEQYL. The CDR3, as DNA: TGCAGTGCCTGGGGGATGAACCCCGAGCAGTACTTA.

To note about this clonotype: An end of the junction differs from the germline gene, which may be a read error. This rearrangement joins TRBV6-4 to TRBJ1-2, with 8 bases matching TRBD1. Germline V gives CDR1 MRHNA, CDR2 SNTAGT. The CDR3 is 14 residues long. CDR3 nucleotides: TGTGCCAGCTGTGATACCACCGGGACAGGCTTTTTGACCTTC. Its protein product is CASCDTTGTGFLTF.

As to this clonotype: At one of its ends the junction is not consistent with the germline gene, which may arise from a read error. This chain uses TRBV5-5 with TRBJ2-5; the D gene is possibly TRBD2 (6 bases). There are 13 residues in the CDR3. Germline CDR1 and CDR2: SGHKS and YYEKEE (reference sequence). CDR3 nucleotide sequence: TGTGCCAGCAGCCTCTGGGGGGAAGAGACACAGCACTTC. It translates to CASSLWGEETQHF.

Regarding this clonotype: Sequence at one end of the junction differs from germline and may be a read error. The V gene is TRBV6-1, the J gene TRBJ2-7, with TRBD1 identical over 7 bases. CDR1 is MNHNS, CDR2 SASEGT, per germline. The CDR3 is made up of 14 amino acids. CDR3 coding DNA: TGTACCAGGAGTGATTACTCAACGGACAGGGAGCAGTACTTC. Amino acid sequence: CTRSDYSTDREQYF.

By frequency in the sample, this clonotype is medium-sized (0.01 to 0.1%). The CDR3: CASSSRQGGSSYNSPLHF. For the CDR3, the DNA is TGTGCCAGCAGCTCACGACAGGGAGGAAGTTCCTATAATTCACCCCTCCACTTT. The gene calls are TRBV11-2 and TRBJ1-6, with TRBD1 matching over 7 bases. Germline V gene lookup returns CDR1 SGHAT and CDR2 FQNNGV. This CDR3 region has 18 residues. The V and J ends lost 4 bases and 1 base, in that order; junction bases with no gene match: 10.

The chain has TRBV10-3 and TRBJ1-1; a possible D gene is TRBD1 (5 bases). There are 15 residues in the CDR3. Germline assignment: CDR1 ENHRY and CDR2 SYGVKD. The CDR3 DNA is TGTGTCATTAGTGATCTAGAACAGGATATGTCTGAAGCTTTCTTT. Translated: CVISDLEQDMSEAFF.

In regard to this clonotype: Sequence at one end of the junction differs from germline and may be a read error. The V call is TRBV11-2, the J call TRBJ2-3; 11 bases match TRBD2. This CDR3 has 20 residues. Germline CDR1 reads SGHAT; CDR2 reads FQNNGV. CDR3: CASSLISGLAGGASTDTQNF. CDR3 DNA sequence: TGTGCCAGCAGCTTAATATCGGGCCTAGCGGGGGGAGCTAGCACTGATACGCAGAATTTT.

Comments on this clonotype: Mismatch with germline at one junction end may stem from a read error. The DNA for the CDR3 is TGTGCCCGCAGCTTAAGCACAGGGACAGCGAAGACCCAGTACTTC. It codes for CARSLSTGTAKTQYF. The chain uses TRBV11-2 and TRBJ2-5, with 7 bases lining up with TRBD1. From germline, CDR1 is SGHAT and CDR2 FQNNGV. The CDR3 runs to 15 residues.

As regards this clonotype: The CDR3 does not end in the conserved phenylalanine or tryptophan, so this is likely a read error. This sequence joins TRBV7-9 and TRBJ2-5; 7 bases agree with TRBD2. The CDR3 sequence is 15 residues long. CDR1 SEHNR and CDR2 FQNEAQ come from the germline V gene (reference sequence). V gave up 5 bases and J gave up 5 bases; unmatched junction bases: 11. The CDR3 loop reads CASSPSGVEHETQYL. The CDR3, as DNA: TGTGCCAGCAGCCCAAGCGGGGTAGAACATGAGACCCAGTACCTC.

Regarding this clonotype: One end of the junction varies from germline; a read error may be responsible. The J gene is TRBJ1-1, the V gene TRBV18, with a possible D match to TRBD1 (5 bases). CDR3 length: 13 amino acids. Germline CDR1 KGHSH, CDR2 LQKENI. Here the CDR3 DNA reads TGTGACAGCTCAGATCTTACGGACACTGAACCTTTCTTT. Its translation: CDSSDLTDTEPFF.

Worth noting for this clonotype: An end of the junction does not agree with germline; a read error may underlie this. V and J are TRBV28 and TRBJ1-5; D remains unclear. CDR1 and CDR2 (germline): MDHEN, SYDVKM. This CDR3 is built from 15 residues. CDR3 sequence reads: CASSPSTGGNQPQQF. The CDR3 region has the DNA TGTGCCAGCAGTCCTTCGACGGGCGGTAATCAGCCCCAGCAATTT.

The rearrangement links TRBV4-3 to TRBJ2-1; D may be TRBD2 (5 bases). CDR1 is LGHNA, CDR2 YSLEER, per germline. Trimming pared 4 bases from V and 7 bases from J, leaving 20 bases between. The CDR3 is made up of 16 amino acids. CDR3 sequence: CASSLKTNGMMNEQFF. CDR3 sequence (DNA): TGCGCCAGCAGCCTGAAGACTAACGGGATGATGAATGAGCAGTTCTTC.

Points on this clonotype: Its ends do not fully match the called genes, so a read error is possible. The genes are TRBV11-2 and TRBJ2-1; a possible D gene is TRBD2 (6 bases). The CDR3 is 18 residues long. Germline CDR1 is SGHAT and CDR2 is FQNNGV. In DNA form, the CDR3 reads TGTGCCAGTAGCTTACATGTGTGGGACTGGGTCTCCTACAAAGAGCAGTTCTTC. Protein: CASSLHVWDWVSYKEQFF. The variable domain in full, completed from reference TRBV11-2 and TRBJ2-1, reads EAGVAQSPRYKIIEKRQSVAFWCNPISGHATLYWYQQILGQGPKLLIQFQNNGVVDDSQLPKDRFSAERLKGVDSTLKIQPAKLEDSAVYLCASSLHVWDWVSYKEQFFGPGTRLTVL.

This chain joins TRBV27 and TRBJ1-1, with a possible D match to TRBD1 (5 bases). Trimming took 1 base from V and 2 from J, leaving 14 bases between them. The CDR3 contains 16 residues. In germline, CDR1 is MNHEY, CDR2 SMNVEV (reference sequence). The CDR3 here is CASSLLGPSENTEAFF. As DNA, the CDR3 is TGTGCCAGCAGTTTATTGGGGCCTAGCGAAAACACTGAAGCTTTCTTT.

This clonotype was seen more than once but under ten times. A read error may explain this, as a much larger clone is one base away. In DNA, the CDR3 is TGTGCCAACAGTTTAGGGACAGGGGTCGGGGGGCAGCCCCAGCATTTT. Translated: CANSLGTGVGGQPQHF. V usage is TRBV28 and J usage is TRBJ1-5; TRBD1 aligns across 10 bases. CDR1 and CDR2 (germline): MDHEN, SYDVKM. The CDR3 totals 16 residues.

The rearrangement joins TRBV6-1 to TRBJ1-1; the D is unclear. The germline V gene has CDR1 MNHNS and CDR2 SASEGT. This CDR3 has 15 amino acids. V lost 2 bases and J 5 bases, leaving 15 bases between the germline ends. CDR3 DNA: TGTGCCAGCAGTGAAAACAGACTGACGAAGACTGAAGCTTTCTTT. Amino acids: CASSENRLTKTEAFF.

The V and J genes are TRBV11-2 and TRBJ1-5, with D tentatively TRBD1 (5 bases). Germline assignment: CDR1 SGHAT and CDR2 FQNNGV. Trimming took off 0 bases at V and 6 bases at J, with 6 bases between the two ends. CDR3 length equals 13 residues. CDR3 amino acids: CASSLEGRQPQHF. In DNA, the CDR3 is TGTGCCAGCAGCTTAGAGGGGCGTCAGCCCCAGCATTTT.

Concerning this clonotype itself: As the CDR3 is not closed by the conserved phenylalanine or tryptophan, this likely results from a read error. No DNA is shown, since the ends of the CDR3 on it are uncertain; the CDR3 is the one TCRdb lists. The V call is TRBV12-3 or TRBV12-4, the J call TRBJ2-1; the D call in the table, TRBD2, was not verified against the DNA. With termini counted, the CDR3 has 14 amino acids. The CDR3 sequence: CASSLAGDSDEQFL.

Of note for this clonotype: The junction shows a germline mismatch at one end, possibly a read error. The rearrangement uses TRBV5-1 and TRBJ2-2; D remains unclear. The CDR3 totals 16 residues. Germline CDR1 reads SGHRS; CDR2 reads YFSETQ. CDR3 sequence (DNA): TGCTCCATCAGCTTGGGCCCCATGGGGAACACGGGGGAGCTGTTTTTT. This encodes CSISLGPMGNTGELFF.

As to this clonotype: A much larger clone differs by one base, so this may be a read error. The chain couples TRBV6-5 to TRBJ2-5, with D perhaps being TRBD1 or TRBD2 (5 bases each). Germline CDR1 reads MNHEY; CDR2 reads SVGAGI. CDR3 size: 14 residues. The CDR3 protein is CASSRSTVGETQNF. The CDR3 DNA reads TGTGCCAGCAGCCGATCGACAGTCGGGGAAACCCAGAACTTC.